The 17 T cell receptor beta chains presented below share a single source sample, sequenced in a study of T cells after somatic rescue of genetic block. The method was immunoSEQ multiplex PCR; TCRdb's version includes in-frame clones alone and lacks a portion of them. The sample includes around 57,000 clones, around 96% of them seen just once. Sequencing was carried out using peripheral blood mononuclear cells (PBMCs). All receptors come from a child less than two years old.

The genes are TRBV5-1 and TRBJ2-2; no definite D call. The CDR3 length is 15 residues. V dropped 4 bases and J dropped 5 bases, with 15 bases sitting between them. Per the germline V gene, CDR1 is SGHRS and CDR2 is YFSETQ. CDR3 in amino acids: CASSPRHPGTGELFF. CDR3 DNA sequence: TGCGCCAGCAGCCCCCGACACCCTGGGACCGGGGAGCTGTTTTTT.

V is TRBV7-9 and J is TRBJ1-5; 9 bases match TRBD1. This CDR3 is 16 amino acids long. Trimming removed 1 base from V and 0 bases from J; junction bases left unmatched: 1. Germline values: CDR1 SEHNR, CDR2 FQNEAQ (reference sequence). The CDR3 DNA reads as TGTGCCAGCAGCTTAGGGACAGGGGATAGCAATCAGCCCCAGCATTTT. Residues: CASSLGTGDSNQPQHF. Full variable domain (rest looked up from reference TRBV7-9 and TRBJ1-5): DTGVSQNPRHKITKRGQNVTFRCDPISEHNRLYWYRQTLGQGPEFLTYFQNEAQLEKSRLLSDRFSAERPKGSFSTLEIQRTEQGDSAMYLCASSLGTGDSNQPQHFGDGTRLSIL.

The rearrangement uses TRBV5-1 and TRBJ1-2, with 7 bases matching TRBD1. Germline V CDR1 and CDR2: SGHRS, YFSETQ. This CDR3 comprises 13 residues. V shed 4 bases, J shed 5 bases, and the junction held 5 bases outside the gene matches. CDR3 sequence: CASSITGVYGYTF. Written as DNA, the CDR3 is TGCGCCAGCAGCATAACAGGGGTATATGGCTACACCTTC.

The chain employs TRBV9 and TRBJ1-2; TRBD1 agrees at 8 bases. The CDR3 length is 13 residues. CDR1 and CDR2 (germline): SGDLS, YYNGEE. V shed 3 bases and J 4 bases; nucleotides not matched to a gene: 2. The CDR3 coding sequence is TGTGCCAGCAGCGCAGGGGGCGGCTATGGCTACACCTTC. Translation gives CASSAGGGYGYTF.

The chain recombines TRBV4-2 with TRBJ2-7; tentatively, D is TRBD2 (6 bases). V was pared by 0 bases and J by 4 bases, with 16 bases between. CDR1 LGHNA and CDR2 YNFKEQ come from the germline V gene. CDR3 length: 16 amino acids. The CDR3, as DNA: TGTGCCAGCAGCCAAGAGAGAACGGGAGCTTTTTACGAGCAGTACTTC. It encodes CASSQERTGAFYEQYF.

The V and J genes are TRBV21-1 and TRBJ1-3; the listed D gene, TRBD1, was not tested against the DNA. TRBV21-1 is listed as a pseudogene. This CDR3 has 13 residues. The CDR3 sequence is CGGTVHSGNTIYF. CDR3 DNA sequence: TGTGGGGGGACAGTTCACTCTGGAAACACCATATATTTT.

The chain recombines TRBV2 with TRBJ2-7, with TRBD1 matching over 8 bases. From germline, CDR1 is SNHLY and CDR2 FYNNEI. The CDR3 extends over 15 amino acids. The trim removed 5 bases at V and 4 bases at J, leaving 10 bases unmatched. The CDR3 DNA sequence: TGTGCCAGCAGTCAAGGGACAGGCCCTACGTACGAGCAGTACTTC. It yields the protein CASSQGTGPTYEQYF.

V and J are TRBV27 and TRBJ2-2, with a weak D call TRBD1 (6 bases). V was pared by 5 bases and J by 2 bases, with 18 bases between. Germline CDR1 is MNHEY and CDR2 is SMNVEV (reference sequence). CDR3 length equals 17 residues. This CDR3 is CASSPPPTQGNTGELFF. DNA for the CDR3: TGTGCCAGCAGTCCCCCCCCCACACAGGGTAACACCGGGGAGCTGTTTTTT.

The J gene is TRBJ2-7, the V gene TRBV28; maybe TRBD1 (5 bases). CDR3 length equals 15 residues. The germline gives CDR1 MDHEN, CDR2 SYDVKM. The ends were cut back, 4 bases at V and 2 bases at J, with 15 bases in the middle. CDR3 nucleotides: TGTGCCAGCAGTTCCCCGGTTGGGGCAGCCTACGAGCAGTACTTC. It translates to CASSSPVGAAYEQYF. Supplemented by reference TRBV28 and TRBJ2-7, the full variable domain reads DVKVTQSSRYLVKRTGEKVFLECVQDMDHENMFWYRQDPGLGLRLIYFSYDVKMKEKGDIPEGYSVSREKKERFSLILESASTNQTSMYLCASSSPVGAAYEQYFGPGTRLTVT.

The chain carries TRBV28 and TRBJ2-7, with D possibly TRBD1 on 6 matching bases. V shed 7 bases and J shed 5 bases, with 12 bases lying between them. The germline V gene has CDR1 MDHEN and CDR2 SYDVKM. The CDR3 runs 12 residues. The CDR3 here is CASTDWTDEQYF. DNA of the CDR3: TGTGCCAGCACGGACTGGACAGACGAGCAGTACTTC.

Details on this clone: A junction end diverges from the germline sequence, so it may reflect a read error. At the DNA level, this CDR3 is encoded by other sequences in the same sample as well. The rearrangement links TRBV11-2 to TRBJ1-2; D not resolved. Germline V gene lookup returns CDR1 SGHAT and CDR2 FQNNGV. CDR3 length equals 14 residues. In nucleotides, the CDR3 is TGTGCCAGCAGCTTCTCGGGCGGAAGCTATGGTTACACCTTC. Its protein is CASSFSGGSYGYTF.

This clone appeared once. CDR3 sequence reads: CASVGQAFMNTEAFF. CDR3 DNA sequence: TGTGCCAGCGTGGGACAGGCCTTTATGAACACTGAAGCTTTCTTT. This rearrangement joins TRBV25-1 to TRBJ1-1, with 8 bases identical to TRBD1. With 8 bases clipped from V and 0 bases from J, the junction kept 8 bases outside the gene matches. The CDR3 contains 15 residues. The germline gives CDR1 MGHDK, CDR2 SYGVNS.

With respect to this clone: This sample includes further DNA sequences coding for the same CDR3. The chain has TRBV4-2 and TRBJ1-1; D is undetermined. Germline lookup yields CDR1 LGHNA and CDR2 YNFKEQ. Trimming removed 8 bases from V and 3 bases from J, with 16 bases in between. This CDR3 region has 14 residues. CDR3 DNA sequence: TGTGCCAGCCGCAGAGAGTGGCGAGACACTGAAGCTTTCTTT. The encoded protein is CASRREWRDTEAFF.

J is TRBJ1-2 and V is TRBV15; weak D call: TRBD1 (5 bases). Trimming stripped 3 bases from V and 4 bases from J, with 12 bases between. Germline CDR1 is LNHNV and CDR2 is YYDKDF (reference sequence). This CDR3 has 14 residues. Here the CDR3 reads CATSSPGTFYGYTF. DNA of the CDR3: TGTGCCACCAGCAGTCCCGGGACGTTCTATGGCTACACCTTC.

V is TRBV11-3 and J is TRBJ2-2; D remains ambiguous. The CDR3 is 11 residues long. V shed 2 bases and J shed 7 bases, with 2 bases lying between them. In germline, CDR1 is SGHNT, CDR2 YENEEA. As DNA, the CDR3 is TGTGCCAGCAGCTTACACGGGGAGCTGTTTTTT. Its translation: CASSLHGELFF.

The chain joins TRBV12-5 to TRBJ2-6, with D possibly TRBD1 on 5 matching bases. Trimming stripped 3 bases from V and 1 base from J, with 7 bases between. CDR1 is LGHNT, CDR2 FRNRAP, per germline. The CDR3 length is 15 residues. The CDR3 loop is CASGFSGSGANVLTF. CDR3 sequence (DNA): TGTGCTAGTGGTTTTTCAGGGTCTGGGGCCAACGTCCTGACTTTC. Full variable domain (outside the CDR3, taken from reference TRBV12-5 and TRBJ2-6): DARVTQTPRHKVTEMGQEVTMRCQPILGHNTVFWYRQTMMQGLELLAYFRNRAPLDDSGMPKDRFSAEMPDATLATLKIQPSEPRDSAVYFCASGFSGSGANVLTFGAGSRLTVL.

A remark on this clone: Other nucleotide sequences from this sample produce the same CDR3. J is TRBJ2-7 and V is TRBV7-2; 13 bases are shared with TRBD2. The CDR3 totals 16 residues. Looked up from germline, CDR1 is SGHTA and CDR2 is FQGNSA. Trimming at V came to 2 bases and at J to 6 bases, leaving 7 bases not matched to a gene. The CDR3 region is CASSLSRLAGGSEQYF. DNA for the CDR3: TGTGCCAGCAGCTTATCTCGACTAGCGGGAGGTTCCGAGCAGTACTTC.